A selection of T cell receptor beta chains follows, all from one sample in a study of CXCR3-negative and CXCR3-positive naive CD8 T cells. TCRdb reanalyzed the 5' RACE reads, giving one entry per CDR3 protein sequence and no DNA. Recorded for this sample: some 130,000 distinct CDR3 sequences. Sequencing was done on a sample of naive CXCR3+ CD8+ T cells from blood. These receptor sequences come from a human donor in good health. Some clones in this sample may be carry-over from other donors' samples. The CDR3 runs from the conserved cysteine through the conserved F or W.

TRBV29-1	TRBJ1-2	CSVDAGGDGYTF
TRBV21-1	TRBJ1-5	CASSTHPQGVLNQPQHF
TRBV6-5	TRBJ2-1	CAIRSTGSSYNEQFF
TRBV29-1	TRBJ2-7	CSVEEAGDSYEQYF
TRBV5-1	TRBJ1-5	CASSLDPGSNQPQHF
TRBV7-9	TRBJ2-7	CASSLSFGGGRVEQYF
TRBV3-1	TRBJ2-1	CASSLTRRLAGAKLMDDRQFF
TRBV29-1	TRBJ1-3	CSALFTVFSGNTIYF
TRBV7-6	TRBJ2-7	CASSLGGGRSDEQYF
TRBV28	TRBJ2-7	CASRRTVTYEQYF
TRBV2	TRBJ2-1	CASQAGAAYNEQFF
TRBV7-2	TRBJ2-7	CASSPAPISYEQYF
TRBV5-4	TRBJ1-2	CASSADRGDYGYTF
TRBV11-3	TRBJ1-2	CASSSGWNYGYTF
TRBV5-4	TRBJ2-3	CASSLLAEATDTQYF
TRBV25-1	TRBJ1-1	CASSDRGGTEAFF
TRBV7-9	TRBJ1-4	CASSLIQTGGEEKLFF
TRBV7-6	TRBJ2-2	CAGEGGTGELFF
TRBV9	TRBJ2-1	CASSVTGGEQFF
TRBV6-5	TRBJ1-1	CASSQTGVGTEAFF
TRBV29-1	TRBJ1-2	CSVDPTGQRVDYGYTF
TRBV29-1	TRBJ2-7	CSAETGESYEQYF
TRBV6-6	TRBJ2-1	CAGSPSSYNEQFF
TRBV29-1	TRBJ1-1	CSVRTNTEAFF
TRBV5-1	TRBJ2-1	CASSLEGQGYNEQFF
TRBV4-3	TRBJ2-1	CASSQVLADYNEQFF
TRBV6-5	TRBJ2-5	CASSANRGETQYF
TRBV7-6	TRBJ1-1	CASSLAPGEAFF
TRBV19	TRBJ1-1	CASSETPVNTEAFF